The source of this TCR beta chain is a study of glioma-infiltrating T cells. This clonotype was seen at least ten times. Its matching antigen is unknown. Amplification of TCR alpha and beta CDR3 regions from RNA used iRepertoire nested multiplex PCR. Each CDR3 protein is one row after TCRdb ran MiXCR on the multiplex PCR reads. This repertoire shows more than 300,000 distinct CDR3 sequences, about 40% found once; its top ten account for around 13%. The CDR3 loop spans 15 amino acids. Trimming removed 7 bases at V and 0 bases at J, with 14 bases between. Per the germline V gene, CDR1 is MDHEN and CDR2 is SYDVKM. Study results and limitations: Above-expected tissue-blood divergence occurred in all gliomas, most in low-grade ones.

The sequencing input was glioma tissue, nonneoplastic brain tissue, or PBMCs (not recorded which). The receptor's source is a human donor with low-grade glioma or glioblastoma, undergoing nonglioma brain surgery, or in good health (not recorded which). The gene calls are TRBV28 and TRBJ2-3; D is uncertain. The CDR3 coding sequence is TGTGCCAGCAACCTCCTTCAGGCTAGCACAGATACGCAGTATTTT. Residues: CASNLLQASTDTQYF.